These 8 T cell receptor beta chains came from one sample sequenced in a study of blood T cell repertoires in COVID-19. TCRdb keeps only in-frame clones here, not all; method: immunoSEQ multiplex PCR. The sample has tens of thousands of clones; approximately 90% are singletons. Input material: peripheral blood. These TCRs come from a man between 50 and 59 years old with active COVID-19.

The CDR3 region has the DNA TGTGCCAGCAGTTACCCCTTTGGTCGGAGATATAGTCGGGACTATGGCTACACCTTC. It translates to CASSYPFGRRYSRDYGYTF. The chain combines TRBV6-2 or TRBV6-3 with TRBJ1-2; unclear D gene. V was pared by 2 bases and J by 3 bases, with 25 bases between. The germline V gene encodes CDR1 MNHEY and CDR2 SVGEGT. The CDR3 is 19 amino acids.

The chain carries TRBV5-4 and TRBJ1-2; TRBD1 is a possible D gene (5 bases). CDR3 length: 14 residues. Looked up from germline, CDR1 is SGHNT and CDR2 is YYREEE (reference sequence). The V and J ends lost 3 bases and 13 bases respectively, with 22 bases between them. This CDR3 is CASSSDSGWEGGTF. CDR3 coding DNA: TGTGCCAGCAGCTCTGACTCAGGGTGGGAAGGTGGCACCTTC.

The rearrangement links TRBV11-2 to TRBJ2-6; 11 nucleotides match TRBD2. Losses at the gene ends were 5 bases for V and 0 bases for J; bases not matched to a gene: 6. Germline loops: CDR1 SGHAT, CDR2 FQNNGV. The CDR3 is 18 amino acids. The DNA for the CDR3 is TGTGCCAGCAGCCGCAGACTAGCGGGGAACTCTGGGGCCAACGTCCTGACTTTC. This gives the protein CASSRRLAGNSGANVLTF.

The chain uses TRBV6-2 or TRBV6-3 and TRBJ1-4; perhaps TRBD1 as D (5 bases). This CDR3 has 14 amino acids. V dropped 2 bases and J dropped 8 bases, with 12 bases sitting between them. Germline CDR1 MNHEY, CDR2 SVGEGT. In nucleotides, the CDR3 is TGTGCCAGCAGTTACCGGGGGACCAGGGAAAAACTGTTTTTT. Its protein is CASSYRGTREKLFF.

This chain uses TRBV5-8 with TRBJ2-5, with 9 bases matching TRBD2. Trimming at V came to 5 bases and at J to 7 bases, leaving 6 bases not matched to a gene. Germline V CDR1 and CDR2: SGHTS, YDEGEE. This CDR3 is built from 13 residues. CDR3 bases: TGTGCCAGCAGGTCCAGAGCGGGAGGGACCCAGTACTTC. Amino acid sequence: CASRSRAGGTQYF.

J is TRBJ1-1 and V is TRBV19, with 8 positions matching TRBD1. V dropped 7 bases and J dropped 1; count of bases not matched to a gene: 11. The CDR3 contains 16 residues. The germline V gene encodes CDR1 LNHDA and CDR2 SQIVND (reference sequence). CDR3 in amino acids: CASNDDRGPANTEAFF. In DNA, the CDR3 is TGTGCCAGTAACGATGACAGGGGACCTGCGAACACTGAAGCTTTCTTT. Full variable domain (rest looked up from reference TRBV19 and TRBJ1-1): DGGITQSPKYLFRKEGQNVTLSCEQNLNHDAMYWYRQDPGQGLRLIYYSQIVNDFQKGDIAEGYSVSREKKESFPLTVTSAQKNPTAFYLCASNDDRGPANTEAFFGQGTRLTVV.

The chain recombines TRBV29-1 with TRBJ2-7; the match to TRBD1 covers 7 bases. J gave up 3 bases and V 6 bases, and 2 bases lay outside the gene matches. Germline CDR1 reads SQVTM; CDR2 reads ANQGSEA. The CDR3 contains 11 residues. CDR3 residues: CSVTGIYEQYF. The CDR3 coding sequence is TGCAGCGTGACAGGGATCTACGAGCAGTACTTC.

The chain carries TRBV6-5 and TRBJ2-1; 7 bases fit TRBD2. From germline, CDR1 is MNHEY and CDR2 SVGAGI. CDR3 length: 15 residues. J was trimmed by 15 bases and V by 7 bases; bases with no gene match: 21. The CDR3 DNA sequence: TGTGCCAGCAACAAACGTGGGGGGGGTTCATTTTGGTTGTTCTTC. Its protein product is CASNKRGGGSFWLFF.